These 31 T cell receptor beta chains share one sample of origin, sequenced in a study of blood T cell repertoires in COVID-19 (dated by TCRdb to 2020 to 2021). Receptors were amplified or captured by the immunoSEQ multiplex PCR assay. TCRdb limited this immuneACCESS table to in-frame rearrangements with V and J called. A share of clones is missing; checked studies link under half to unresolved V genes, and the rest is unexplained. The sample records about 170,000 clones, around four fifths of which are singletons. The ten largest clonotypes hold around 2.7% of the sample. The sequenced sample was peripheral blood. The source is a woman of 80 years or more with COVID-19, enrolled during active disease.

The chain couples TRBV19 to TRBJ1-5, with D tentatively TRBD1 (6 bases). Germline V gives CDR1 LNHDA, CDR2 SQIVND (reference sequence). CDR3 length equals 15 residues. V was shortened by 1 base and J by 2 bases, with 9 bases between the two germline ends. This CDR3 is CASSIGAGGNQPQHF. CDR3 coding DNA: TGTGCCAGTAGTATAGGGGCAGGGGGCAATCAGCCCCAGCATTTT.

CDR3 sequence (DNA): TGTGCCACCAGTGATCCCAATACAGGGGCAGATACGCAGTATTTT. Amino acids: CATSDPNTGADTQYF. V and J are TRBV24-1 and TRBJ2-3; 7 bases are shared with TRBD1. Unmatched junction bases numbered 6, after V lost 3 bases and J lost 4 bases. The CDR3 spans 15 residues. The germline V gene encodes CDR1 KGHDR and CDR2 SFDVKD.

This chain links TRBV10-3 with TRBJ1-4; D is ambiguous. The CDR3 is 12 amino acids. The germline V and J ends were trimmed by 0 bases and 10 bases, with 6 bases remaining between them. CDR1 ENHRY and CDR2 SYGVKD come from the germline V gene. The CDR3: CAISESGGKLFF. The CDR3, as DNA: TGTGCCATCAGTGAGTCAGGAGGAAAACTGTTTTTT.

This clone was observed once. The chain links TRBV3-1 (or the pseudogene TRBV3-2) to TRBJ2-1; 10 bases match TRBD1. The CDR3 covers 16 residues. Trimming at V came to 4 bases and at J to 9 bases, leaving 12 bases not matched to a gene. Germline CDR1 LGHDT, CDR2 YNNKEL (reference sequence). The CDR3 DNA reads as TGTGCCAGCAGCCCTTACCCAGGGACAGGGGAAGGTGAGCAGTTCTTC. Its protein is CASSPYPGTGEGEQFF.

This clone was found a few times. V is TRBV6-6 and J is TRBJ1-1; D ambiguous. The CDR3 runs to 13 residues. Per germline, CDR1 MNHNY and CDR2 SVGAGI (reference sequence). The ends were cut back, 0 bases at V and 5 bases at J, with 7 bases in the middle. CDR3 residues: CASSYSVATEAFF. CDR3 DNA: TGTGCCAGCAGTTACTCGGTGGCAACTGAAGCTTTCTTT.

In this sample, this clone turned up once. This chain uses TRBV11-2 with TRBJ1-1, with TRBD1 as a possible D gene (6 bases). The CDR3 extends over 14 amino acids. The V gene's germline CDR1 is SGHAT and CDR2 FQNNGV. Trimming cost V 5 bases and J 6 bases, with 16 bases left between them. CDR3: CASSPSGGVAEAFF. The CDR3 nucleotides read TGTGCCAGCAGCCCCTCTGGGGGCGTCGCTGAAGCTTTCTTT.

V usage is TRBV2 and J usage is TRBJ2-2, with 7 bases matching TRBD2. V lost 4 bases to trimming and J lost 1 base; unmatched junction nucleotides: 3. Germline lookup yields CDR1 SNHLY and CDR2 FYNNEI. The CDR3 covers 15 residues. The chain's CDR3 is CASSGGGMNTGELFF. For the CDR3, the DNA is TGTGCCAGCAGTGGGGGAGGGATGAACACCGGGGAGCTGTTTTTT.

This chain uses TRBV19 with TRBJ1-1, with 9 bases aligning to TRBD1. CDR1 and CDR2 from the germline V gene are LNHDA and SQIVND (reference sequence). There are 14 residues in the CDR3. V lost 4 bases, J lost 5 bases, and 5 bases stayed unmatched. The CDR3 spells CASSTDRGYTEAFF. The CDR3 DNA is TGTGCCAGTAGTACGGACAGGGGCTATACTGAAGCTTTCTTT. Full variable domain (missing parts from reference TRBV19 and TRBJ1-1): DGGITQSPKYLFRKEGQNVTLSCEQNLNHDAMYWYRQDPGQGLRLIYYSQIVNDFQKGDIAEGYSVSREKKESFPLTVTSAQKNPTAFYLCASSTDRGYTEAFFGQGTRLTVV.

The chain carries TRBV24-1 and TRBJ2-3; tentative D call: TRBD2 (6 bases). The germline CDR1 and CDR2 sequences are KGHDR and SFDVKD. The CDR3 covers 15 residues. The V and J ends lost 4 bases and 0 bases respectively, with 10 bases between them. The CDR3 here is CATSDPGRSTDTQYF. The CDR3 DNA sequence: TGTGCCACCAGTGACCCCGGGAGAAGCACAGATACGCAGTATTTT.

V is TRBV7-8 and J is TRBJ1-1; no definite D call. V was pared by 1 base and J by 0 bases, with 6 bases between. This CDR3 is built from 14 residues. Germline V gives CDR1 SGHVS, CDR2 FQNEAQ. CDR3 sequence: CASSLDRVNTEAFF. CDR3 DNA: TGTGCCAGCAGCTTAGACAGAGTGAACACTGAAGCTTTCTTT. Combining the CDR3 with reference TRBV7-8 and TRBJ1-1 gives the whole variable domain GAGVSQSPRYKVAKRGQDVALRCDPISGHVSLFWYQQALGQGPEFLTYFQNEAQLDKSGLPSDRFFAERPEGSVSTLKIQRTQQEDSAVYLCASSLDRVNTEAFFGQGTRLTVV.

This clone was detected only a few times. This chain joins TRBV18 and TRBJ1-1; unclear D gene. CDR3 length: 14 residues. The germline V and J ends were trimmed by 2 bases and 3 bases, with 10 bases remaining between them. CDR1 is KGHSH, CDR2 LQKENI, per germline. In DNA, the CDR3 is TGTGCCAGCTCACCATTTCGGGATGACACTGAAGCTTTCTTT. Translating it yields CASSPFRDDTEAFF.

This chain joins TRBV9 and TRBJ2-3; D gene ambiguous. The CDR3 is 15 residues long. Germline V lookup: CDR1 SGDLS, CDR2 YYNGEE. Trimming removed 4 bases from V and 0 bases from J, with 12 bases in between. The CDR3 bases are TGTGCCAGCAGCCCTTGGGCCTCTAGCACAGATACGCAGTATTTT. This codes for CASSPWASSTDTQYF.

The V and J genes are TRBV4-1 and TRBJ2-4; 8 bases are shared with TRBD2. Germline V gene data show CDR1 as MGHRA and CDR2 as YSYEKL. The CDR3 runs 17 residues. The V segment lost 4 bases and the J segment 1 base; nucleotides outside the gene matches: 9. CDR3 sequence (DNA): TGCGCCAGCAGCCCGACTCCGGGACTAGGGGCCAAAAACATTCAGTACTTC. This translates into CASSPTPGLGAKNIQYF.

The V and J genes are TRBV19 and TRBJ1-5; 9 bases are shared with TRBD1. The J segment lost 12 bases and the V segment lost 6 bases, leaving 21 bases of the junction unmatched. The V gene's germline CDR1 is LNHDA and CDR2 SQIVND (reference sequence). This CDR3 contains 17 residues. This CDR3 reads CASSPKTGGSAGGLQHF. CDR3 DNA sequence: TGTGCCAGTAGCCCTAAGACAGGGGGATCCGCAGGGGGCCTCCAGCATTTT.

The rearrangement links TRBV27 to TRBJ1-5; 8 nucleotides align to TRBD1. Germline CDR1 is MNHEY and CDR2 is SMNVEV (reference sequence). This CDR3 is built from 16 residues. V lost 1 base and J lost 4; bases outside the gene matches: 6. The CDR3 is CASSLLRTGSNQPQHF. For the CDR3, the DNA is TGTGCCAGCAGTTTATTAAGGACAGGGTCTAATCAGCCCCAGCATTTT.

The rearrangement uses TRBV5-1 and TRBJ1-2, with 7 nucleotides matching TRBD1. The germline gives CDR1 SGHRS, CDR2 YFSETQ. The CDR3 spans 14 residues. The V segment lost 4 bases and the J segment 0 bases; nucleotides outside the gene matches: 3. The CDR3 loop is CASSLGTANYGYTF. The CDR3 DNA is TGCGCCAGCAGCCTGGGGACAGCTAACTATGGCTACACCTTC.

This clone was found once. The chain has TRBV7-2 and TRBJ1-2, with a weak D call TRBD1 (5 bases). The CDR3 extends over 13 amino acids. The V gene lost 0 bases and the J gene lost 7 bases, with 9 bases spanning the gap. From germline, CDR1 is SGHTA and CDR2 FQGNSA. CDR3 amino acids: CASSLAGEAGYTF. For the CDR3, the DNA is TGTGCCAGCAGCTTAGCAGGGGAGGCTGGCTACACCTTC.

The V call is TRBV11-2, the J call TRBJ1-4; D unclear. The CDR3 is 16 residues long. Between the trimmed V and J ends, which lost 3 bases and 4 bases, there was a span of 15 bases. Germline lookup yields CDR1 SGHAT and CDR2 FQNNGV. CDR3 region: CASSLRVRTNNEKLFF. Here the CDR3 DNA reads TGTGCCAGCAGCTTGAGGGTACGGACCAATAATGAAAAACTGTTTTTT.

The V gene is TRBV3-1 (or the pseudogene TRBV3-2), the J gene TRBJ1-2, with TRBD1 matching over 7 bases. J gave up 8 bases and V 5 bases, and 8 bases lay outside the gene matches. The CDR3 is 13 residues long. Germline V gene lookup returns CDR1 LGHDT and CDR2 YNNKEL (reference sequence). This CDR3 reads CASSLTQGTGYTF. In DNA, the CDR3 is TGTGCCAGCAGCTTAACACAGGGGACGGGCTACACCTTC.

CDR3 loop: CASSPRQGLPSGNTIYF. The CDR3 DNA sequence: TGTGCCAGCTCACCAAGACAGGGGCTCCCCTCTGGAAACACCATATATTTT. J is TRBJ1-3 and V is TRBV18; 8 bases fit TRBD1. Germline lookup yields CDR1 KGHSH and CDR2 LQKENI. Trimming removed 2 bases from V and 0 bases from J; junction bases left unmatched: 6. The CDR3 consists of 17 residues.

The chain uses TRBV28 and TRBJ2-7; D perhaps matches TRBD1 (5 bases). This CDR3 is 13 amino acids long. From germline, CDR1 is MDHEN and CDR2 SYDVKM. The V end lost 5 bases, the J end lost 0 bases, and 8 bases lay between the germline ends. CDR3 DNA: TGTGCCAGCAGTCCCCAGGGCTCCTACGAGCAGTACTTC. This gives the protein CASSPQGSYEQYF.

The J gene is TRBJ2-7, the V gene TRBV6-5; a possible D gene is TRBD2 (7 bases). The V end was cut by 2 bases, the J end by 0 bases, with 11 bases between. This CDR3 is built from 15 residues. CDR1 is MNHEY, CDR2 SVGAGI, per germline. The CDR3 here is CASSYGGGPSYEQYF. For the CDR3, the DNA is TGTGCCAGCAGTTACGGGGGGGGGCCCTCCTACGAGCAGTACTTC.

The chain uses TRBV5-1 and TRBJ2-7; 7 nucleotides match TRBD2. CDR1 is SGHRS and CDR2 is YFSETQ in the germline V gene. The CDR3 is 15 amino acids. The V and J ends lost 4 bases and 0 bases, in that order; junction bases with no gene match: 7. Written as DNA, the CDR3 is TGCGCCAGCAGCCGTACCGGGGGGATCTCCTACGAGCAGTACTTC. It encodes CASSRTGGISYEQYF. Complete variable domain (other parts from reference TRBV5-1 and TRBJ2-7): KAGVTQTPRYLIKTRGQQVTLSCSPISGHRSVSWYQQTPGQGLQFLFEYFSETQRNKGNFPGRFSGRQFSNSRSEMNVSTLELGDSALYLCASSRTGGISYEQYFGPGTRLTVT.

The rearrangement joins TRBV10-3 to TRBJ2-4, with TRBD1 matching over 8 bases. The J segment lost 6 bases and the V segment lost 4 bases, leaving 11 bases of the junction unmatched. CDR1 and CDR2 from the germline V gene are ENHRY and SYGVKD. This CDR3 contains 16 residues. The CDR3 bases are TGTGCCATCAGTGTAGGCGACAGGGGTAACCGAAACATTCAGTACTTC. It encodes CAISVGDRGNRNIQYF.

The gene calls are TRBV7-3 and TRBJ1-2; no clear D gene. Germline V gives CDR1 SGHTA, CDR2 FQGTGA. The length of the CDR3 is 13 residues. The V and J ends lost 5 bases and 6 bases respectively, with 13 bases between them. CDR3 DNA: TGTGCCAGCAGCGGAGGGAGGGAGGATGGCTACACCTTC. This gives the protein CASSGGREDGYTF.

The chain couples TRBV19 to TRBJ2-7; 7 nucleotides agree with TRBD1. Germline CDR1 LNHDA, CDR2 SQIVND (reference sequence). This CDR3 has 15 amino acids. V lost 1 base, J lost 5 bases, and 8 bases stayed unmatched. The CDR3 loop is CASSIVQGQYHEQYF. CDR3 coding DNA: TGTGCCAGTAGTATAGTTCAGGGACAGTATCACGAGCAGTACTTC.

The chain combines TRBV5-4 with TRBJ2-5; D is unresolved. Germline-derived CDR1 and CDR2 are SGHNT and YYREEE (reference sequence). V gave up 0 bases and J gave up 5 bases, with 5 bases separating them. The CDR3 totals 12 residues. The CDR3 is CASSLAEETQYF. CDR3 sequence (DNA): TGTGCCAGCAGCTTGGCCGAGGAGACCCAGTACTTC.

The rearrangement uses TRBV5-8 and TRBJ2-1; 8 bases are a match to TRBD1. The length of the CDR3 is 15 residues. V shed 2 bases and J 4 bases; nucleotides not matched to a gene: 5. Germline-derived CDR1 and CDR2 are SGHTS and YDEGEE. The CDR3 is CASSFNRGDYNEQFF. The DNA for the CDR3 is TGTGCCAGCAGCTTCAACAGGGGGGATTACAATGAGCAGTTCTTC. Full variable domain (missing parts from reference TRBV5-8 and TRBJ2-1): EAGVTQSPTHLIKTRGQQATLRCSPISGHTSVYWYQQALGLGLQFLLWYDEGEERNRGNFPPRFSGRQFPNYSSELNVNALELEDSALYLCASSFNRGDYNEQFFGPGTRLTVL.

The rearrangement uses TRBV6-2 or TRBV6-3 and TRBJ1-2; TRBD1 matches 7 bases. The germline CDR1 and CDR2 sequences are MNHEY and SVGEGT. V trimming: 6 bases; J trimming: 4 bases; junction bases outside the gene matches: 8. This CDR3 region has 14 residues. CDR3 bases: TGTGCCAGCAGCCACCGGGACAGCCTCTATGGCTACACCTTC. Its protein product is CASSHRDSLYGYTF.

The chain uses TRBV9 and TRBJ2-7; 9 bases map to TRBD1. The CDR3 is made up of 15 amino acids. V was clipped by 2 bases and J by 6 bases; unmatched bases: 9. Germline loops: CDR1 SGDLS, CDR2 YYNGEE. CDR3 protein: CASSVGGQGNTEQYF. CDR3 nucleotides: TGTGCCAGCAGCGTCGGGGGACAGGGCAACACCGAGCAGTACTTC.

This rearrangement joins TRBV4-2 to TRBJ2-1; TRBD2 aligns across 7 bases. Germline CDR1 is LGHNA and CDR2 is YNFKEQ. The CDR3 covers 17 residues. Trimming took 1 base from V and 4 from J; bases not matched to a gene: 10. CDR3 DNA sequence: TGTGCCAGCAGCCAAGCTATGGCGGGGGAATGGTACAATGAGCAGTTCTTC. Protein product: CASSQAMAGEWYNEQFF.